The clone carrying this T cell receptor (beta chain) has at least ten counts. This sample is drawn from a study of T-cell reconstitution after alpha-beta-depleted transplantation in children. The TCRbeta library incorporated unique molecular identifiers. TCRdb re-analysed the PCR reads in MiXCR, keeping a single row per CDR3 protein. The data show 400,000 to 500,000 distinct CDR3 sequences, approximately 11% seen once. This CDR3 comprises 15 residues. Deletions cut 2 bases from V and 7 bases from J, with 16 bases between. Germline V gene sequence: CDR1 SGHRS, CDR2 YFSETQ. This TCR was sampled from a human donor who donated a stem cell graft to a child with acute myeloid leukemia. Material: PBMCs from the stem cell graft donor, obtained from the stem cell graft. The chain joins TRBV5-1 to TRBJ2-1; tentative D call: TRBD1 (5 bases). CDR3 in amino acids: CASSFGLQKGNEQFF. CDR3 DNA sequence: TGCGCCAGCAGCTTCGGGCTGCAAAAGGGGAATGAGCAGTTCTTC. The full variable domain, completed using reference TRBV5-1 and TRBJ2-1, is KAGVTQTPRYLIKTRGQQVTLSCSPISGHRSVSWYQQTPGQGLQFLFEYFSETQRNKGNFPGRFSGRQFSNSRSEMNVSTLELGDSALYLCASSFGLQKGNEQFFGPGTRLTVL.